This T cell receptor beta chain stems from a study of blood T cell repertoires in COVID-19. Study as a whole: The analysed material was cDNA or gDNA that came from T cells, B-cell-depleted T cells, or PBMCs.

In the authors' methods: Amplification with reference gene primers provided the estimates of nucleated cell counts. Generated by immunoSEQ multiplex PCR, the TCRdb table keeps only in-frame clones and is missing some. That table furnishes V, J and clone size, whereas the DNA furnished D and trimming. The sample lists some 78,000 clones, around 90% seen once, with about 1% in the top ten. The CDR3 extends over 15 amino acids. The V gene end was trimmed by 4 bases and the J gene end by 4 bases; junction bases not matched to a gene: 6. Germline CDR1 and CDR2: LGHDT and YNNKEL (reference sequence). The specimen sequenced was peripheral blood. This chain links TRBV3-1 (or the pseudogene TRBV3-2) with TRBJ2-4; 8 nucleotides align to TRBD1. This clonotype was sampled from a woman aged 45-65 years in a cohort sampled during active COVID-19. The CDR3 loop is CASSPAGTGKNIQYF. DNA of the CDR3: TGTGCCAGCAGCCCAGCCGGGACAGGTAAAAACATTCAGTACTTC.